Following are 19 T cell receptor beta chains from one sample sequenced in a study of CD4 T cell repertoires in COVID-19. Some clones are missing from TCRdb's copy, which holds only in-frame ones; the method was immunoSEQ multiplex PCR. This table holds more than 65,000 clones, roughly 85% found once. Sample: CD4+ T cells from peripheral blood, taken after recovery from COVID-19. These receptors came from a human donor who had COVID-19.

With regard to this clone: At one end, the junction sequence differs from germline, possibly due to a read error. The CDR3 is CASSAEPGPEHF. The CDR3 DNA reads as TGTGCCAGCAGTGCGGAACCGGGCCCCGAACACTTC. The chain carries TRBV2 and TRBJ2-4; D unresolved. Germline CDR1 is SNHLY and CDR2 is FYNNEI. The CDR3 totals 12 residues.

The rearrangement uses TRBV2 and TRBJ2-1; the D is unclear. V was pared by 2 bases and J by 6 bases, with 5 bases between. The CDR3 contains 12 residues. Germline V lookup: CDR1 SNHLY, CDR2 FYNNEI. CDR3 DNA: TGTGCCAGCAGTGAAAGGACCAATGAGCAGTTCTTC. The encoded protein is CASSERTNEQFF. The full variable domain, its missing parts supplied by reference TRBV2 and TRBJ2-1, is EPEVTQTPSHQVTQMGQEVILRCVPISNHLYFYWYRQILGQKVEFLVSFYNNEISEKSEIFDDQFSVERPDGSNFTLKIRSTKLEDSAMYFCASSERTNEQFFGPGTRLTVL.

The V and J genes are TRBV19 and TRBJ2-1; 8 bases map to TRBD1. Germline values: CDR1 LNHDA, CDR2 SQIVND (reference sequence). The V gene end was trimmed by 5 bases and the J gene end by 7 bases; junction bases not matched to a gene: 4. This CDR3 comprises 13 residues. The CDR3 loop reads CASSVGQGNEQFF. CDR3 nucleotides: TGTGCCAGTAGTGTAGGACAGGGTAATGAGCAGTTCTTC.

CDR3: CASAAQGANNSPLHF. The DNA for the CDR3 is TGTGCCAGCGCGGCCCAGGGGGCGAATAATTCACCCCTCCACTTT. The chain recombines TRBV19 with TRBJ1-6; TRBD1 matches at 8 bases. V shed 9 bases, J shed 5 bases, and the junction held 9 bases outside the gene matches. CDR1 LNHDA and CDR2 SQIVND come from the germline V gene (reference sequence). The CDR3 sequence is 15 residues long. Full variable domain (outside the CDR3, taken from reference TRBV19 and TRBJ1-6): DGGITQSPKYLFRKEGQNVTLSCEQNLNHDAMYWYRQDPGQGLRLIYYSQIVNDFQKGDIAEGYSVSREKKESFPLTVTSAQKNPTAFYLCASAAQGANNSPLHFGNGTRLTVT.

This clone was recorded only once. V and J are TRBV6-5 and TRBJ1-3; D ambiguous. The CDR3 has 15 amino acids. The V gene lost 9 bases and the J gene lost 4 bases, with 19 bases spanning the gap. Per the germline V gene, CDR1 is MNHEY and CDR2 is SVGAGI. The CDR3 loop is CASRRYSVSGNTIYF. As DNA, the CDR3 is TGTGCCAGTAGACGATATTCCGTCTCGGGAAACACCATATATTTT.

This chain connects TRBV20-1 to TRBJ2-2; D gene unclear. Trimming took 3 bases from V and 1 from J, leaving 9 bases between them. The CDR3 is 14 residues long. Germline V gene lookup returns CDR1 DFQATT and CDR2 SNEGSKA (reference sequence). The DNA for the CDR3 is TGCAGTGCTAGTACTATAAGGAACACCGGGGAGCTGTTTTTT. Translating gives CSASTIRNTGELFF.

The chain has TRBV5-4 and TRBJ2-7; D gene uncertain. V dropped 4 bases and J dropped 3 bases, with 11 bases sitting between them. Per germline, CDR1 SGHNT and CDR2 YYREEE (reference sequence). The CDR3 runs 13 residues. The CDR3 region is CASSHDTGYEQYF. The DNA for the CDR3 is TGTGCCAGCAGCCACGACACGGGCTACGAGCAGTACTTC.

The chain combines TRBV5-4 with TRBJ2-2, with D unresolved. The V gene lost 2 bases and the J gene lost 5 bases, with 16 bases spanning the gap. CDR3 length equals 16 residues. Germline lookup yields CDR1 SGHNT and CDR2 YYREEE (reference sequence). CDR3 bases: TGTGCCAGCAGCTTAGGGTCTACAAGGAAAACCGGGGAGCTGTTTTTT. Translating it yields CASSLGSTRKTGELFF.

The V and J genes are TRBV7-9 and TRBJ2-7; D call uncertain. Germline loops: CDR1 SEHNR, CDR2 FQNEAQ (reference sequence). This CDR3 is 11 amino acids long. Trimming cost V 5 bases and J 1 base, with 3 bases left between them. This CDR3 reads CASSPSYEQYF. Here the CDR3 DNA reads TGTGCCAGCAGCCCATCCTACGAGCAGTACTTC.

This clone showed up just a few times. The chain joins TRBV6-1 to TRBJ1-4; weak D call: TRBD1 (6 bases). Germline V gene sequence: CDR1 MNHNS, CDR2 SASEGT. Trimming took off 4 bases at V and 3 bases at J, with 15 bases between the two ends. The CDR3 runs to 16 residues. CDR3 protein: CASSVQLQGANEKLFF. CDR3 nucleotides: TGTGCCAGCAGTGTACAGCTACAGGGAGCTAATGAAAAACTGTTTTTT.

The rearrangement links TRBV2 to TRBJ2-5; the match to TRBD1 covers 10 bases. This CDR3 region has 15 residues. Looked up from germline, CDR1 is SNHLY and CDR2 is FYNNEI. J lost 1 base, V lost 5 bases, and 4 bases had no gene match. CDR3 protein: CASSWDRGFQETQYF. CDR3 DNA: TGTGCCAGCAGTTGGGACAGGGGATTCCAAGAGACCCAGTACTTC. The full variable domain, completed using reference TRBV2 and TRBJ2-5, is EPEVTQTPSHQVTQMGQEVILRCVPISNHLYFYWYRQILGQKVEFLVSFYNNEISEKSEIFDDQFSVERPDGSNFTLKIRSTKLEDSAMYFCASSWDRGFQETQYFGPGTRLLVL.

The rearrangement joins TRBV5-1 to TRBJ2-1; 14 nucleotides match TRBD2. Trimming cost V 4 bases and J 2 bases; bases outside gene matches: 8. This CDR3 spans 18 amino acids. Germline assignment: CDR1 SGHRS and CDR2 YFSETQ. CDR3 coding DNA: TGCGCCAGCAGCCCGGGACTAGCGGGAGTGGAGCCCTACAATGAGCAGTTCTTC. Protein: CASSPGLAGVEPYNEQFF.

This clone has a handful of counts. The rearrangement uses TRBV1 and TRBJ2-7; whether TRBD2, the table's D call, matches the DNA was not checked. TRBV1 is assigned pseudogene status. CDR3 size: 16 residues. The CDR3 DNA reads as TGCACCAGCAGCCAAGACTCGGCTAGCGGGGACTACGAGCAGTACTTC. Translated, it gives CTSSQDSASGDYEQYF.

The V and J genes are TRBV5-4 and TRBJ1-1, with D possibly TRBD1 on 5 matching bases. This CDR3 is built from 15 residues. Trimming took 0 bases from V and 4 from J, leaving 13 bases between them. The germline V gene has CDR1 SGHNT and CDR2 YYREEE (reference sequence). This CDR3 reads CASSLVFSGGTEAFF. The CDR3 bases are TGTGCCAGCAGCTTGGTATTCTCGGGGGGCACTGAAGCTTTCTTT. The full variable domain, in which reference TRBV5-4 and TRBJ1-1 provide the parts outside the CDR3, is ETGVTQSPTHLIKTRGQQVTLRCSSQSGHNTVSWYQQALGQGPQFIFQYYREEENGRGNFPPRFSGLQFPNYSSELNVNALELDDSALYLCASSLVFSGGTEAFFGQGTRLTVV.

The chain employs TRBV3-1 (or the pseudogene TRBV3-2) and TRBJ1-3, with D perhaps matching TRBD1 (5 bases). This CDR3 comprises 16 residues. V gave up 2 bases and J gave up 4 bases, with 15 bases separating them. Germline CDR1 and CDR2: LGHDT and YNNKEL (reference sequence). CDR3 amino acids: CASSQSRGPSGNTIYF. CDR3 bases: TGTGCCAGCAGCCAATCCCGGGGCCCCTCGGGAAACACCATATATTTT.

This chain uses TRBV9 with TRBJ2-3; no definite D call. V lost 3 bases to trimming and J lost 2 bases, with 13 bases between them. The germline V gene encodes CDR1 SGDLS and CDR2 YYNGEE. This CDR3 region has 15 residues. The CDR3 spells CASSESPATTDTQYF. CDR3 sequence (DNA): TGTGCCAGCAGCGAAAGCCCCGCTACCACAGATACGCAGTATTTT.

This clone was recorded a few times. This chain links TRBV7-9 with TRBJ2-7; D may be TRBD1 or TRBD2 (5 bases each). Germline lookup yields CDR1 SEHNR and CDR2 FQNEAQ (reference sequence). Deletions cut 2 bases from V and 0 bases from J, with 11 bases between. The CDR3 has 15 residues. The CDR3 sequence is CASSLSNGGSYEQYF. In nucleotides, the CDR3 is TGTGCCAGCAGCTTATCTAATGGGGGCTCCTACGAGCAGTACTTC.

This clone was recorded only once. CDR3 sequence reads: CASSVAGQGPGELFF. CDR3 sequence (DNA): TGTGCCAGCAGCGTAGCGGGACAGGGCCCCGGGGAGCTGTTTTTT. This chain links TRBV9 with TRBJ2-2, with 9 bases identical to TRBD1. Trimming removed 0 bases from V and 6 bases from J; junction bases left unmatched: 3. This CDR3 has 15 residues. The germline gives CDR1 SGDLS, CDR2 YYNGEE. The entire variable domain, with the rest obtained from reference TRBV9 and TRBJ2-2, is as follows: DSGVTQTPKHLITATGQRVTLRCSPRSGDLSVYWYQQSLDQGLQFLIQYYNGEERAKGNILERFSAQQFPDLHSELNLSSLELGDSALYFCASSVAGQGPGELFFGEGSRLTVL.

The chain recombines TRBV15 with TRBJ1-5, with TRBD1 as a possible D gene (5 bases). V was pared by 6 bases and J by 0 bases, with 24 bases between. The germline V gene has CDR1 LNHNV and CDR2 YYDKDF (reference sequence). This CDR3 contains 19 residues. As DNA, the CDR3 is TGTGCCACCAGTCCGTGGGGCAGGGAGGCCACGTATAGCAATCAGCCCCAGCATTTT. This translates into CATSPWGREATYSNQPQHF.